These T cell receptor beta chains were read from a single sample in a study of shared clonotypes between healthy human individuals. Assay: immunoSEQ multiplex PCR; the TCRdb copy retains only in-frame clones and omits some. The data contain about 2.1 million clones, roughly 91% of them singletons. The sequenced material came from naive CD8+ T cells from PBMCs. These receptors came from a man aged 18-30 years in good health. Some clones in this sample may be carry-over from other donors' samples. Each CDR3 is given with its conserved first and last residue. A D gene is named only where the DNA matches it firmly. Not every row has a clone size; where given, it reads once, few, many or a size class.

TRBV28	14	-	-	TRBJ2-1	CASSLFRDGTQQFF	TGTGCCAGCAGTTTATTCCGGGACGGCACTCAGCAGTTCTTC
TRBV6-6	13	-	-	TRBJ2-7	CASSYSTIYEQYF	TGTGCCAGCAGTTACTCGACTATATACGAGCAGTACTTC
TRBV10-1	16	TRBD1	-	TRBJ2-1	CASRGAGQGTYNEQFF	TGCGCCAGCAGGGGCGCGGGACAGGGGACATACAATGAGCAGTTCTTC
TRBV7-2	16	TRBD2	-	TRBJ2-2	CASRGTSETNTGELFF	TGTGCCAGCAGGGGGACTAGCGAGACGAACACCGGGGAGCTGTTTTTT
TRBV7-9	14	-	-	TRBJ2-7	CASSLVQGGYEQYF	TGTGCCAGCAGCTTAGTGCAGGGCGGCTACGAGCAGTACTTC
TRBV6-5	13	-	-	TRBJ1-1	CASRGLWDTEAFF	TGTGCCAGCAGAGGGTTGTGGGACACTGAAGCTTTCTTT
TRBV28	14	-	-	TRBJ1-2	CASSFTTDFYGYTF	TGTGCCAGCAGTTTTACCACAGATTTCTATGGCTACACCTTC
TRBV28	13	TRBD2	-	TRBJ2-2	CASSGRVTGELFF	TGTGCCAGCAGCGGGAGGGTTACCGGGGAGCTGTTTTTT
TRBV4-1	18	-	-	TRBJ1-6	CASSPQDTASSYNSPLHF	TGCGCCAGCAGCCCCCAGGACACTGCGAGCTCCTATAATTCACCCCTCCACTTT
TRBV4-3	15	TRBD2	once	TRBJ2-3	CASSHTTSGSFPQYF	TGCGCCAGCAGCCACACGACTAGCGGGAGCTTTCCGCAGTATTTT
TRBV19	14	TRBD1	-	TRBJ2-7	CASSARDSTYEQYF	TGTGCCAGTAGTGCCCGGGACAGCACCTACGAGCAGTACTTC
TRBV19	16	-	-	TRBJ2-2	CASSLGTIINTGELFF	TGTGCCAGTAGTTTAGGAACCATTATCAACACCGGGGAGCTGTTTTTT
TRBV5-4	13	TRBD1	-	TRBJ2-7	CASSPDRGYEQYF	TGTGCCAGCAGCCCTGACAGGGGTTACGAGCAGTACTTC
TRBV7-9	17	TRBD2	once	TRBJ2-3	CASSPPYAGESTDTQYF	TGTGCCAGCAGCCCCCCCTATGCGGGAGAGAGCACAGATACGCAGTATTTT
TRBV7-9	16	-	once	TRBJ2-1	CASSLGPGTWDNEQFF	TGTGCCAGCAGCTTAGGACCGGGAACCTGGGACAATGAGCAGTTCTTC
TRBV27	13	-	-	TRBJ2-3	CASSSVGRDTQYF	TGTGCCAGCAGTTCCGTCGGCAGAGATACGCAGTATTTT
TRBV4-1	16	-	-	TRBJ2-3	CASSQGNLGIADTQYF	TGCGCCAGCAGCCAAGGGAATCTGGGAATCGCAGATACGCAGTATTTT
TRBV5-4	15	TRBD2	-	TRBJ2-1	CASSLKREVYNEQFF	TGTGCCAGCAGCTTGAAGCGGGAAGTCTACAATGAGCAGTTCTTC
TRBV7-2	16	-	-	TRBJ1-2	CASSLAGVPDIYGYTF	TGTGCCAGCAGCTTAGCTGGGGTCCCTGATATCTATGGCTACACCTTC
TRBV28	17	TRBD1	-	TRBJ1-2	CASSKGTASFSSYGYTF	TGTGCCAGCAGCAAAGGGACAGCCTCCTTTTCCTCCTATGGCTACACCTTC
TRBV10-3	16	TRBD2	-	TRBJ2-7	CAISESRGLAVEKGYF	TGTGCCATCAGTGAGTCGCGGGGACTAGCGGTCGAAAAGGGGTACTTC
TRBV6-5	15	-	-	TRBJ1-4	CASSYYRGFDEKLFF	TGTGCCAGCAGTTACTACCGGGGGTTCGATGAAAAACTGTTTTTT
TRBV15	17	TRBD2	once	TRBJ2-3	CATSRDAIGLATDTQYF	TGTGCCACCAGCAGAGATGCGATCGGACTAGCGACAGATACGCAGTATTTT
TRBV28	16	-	-	TRBJ2-7	CASEETRDPFGYEQYF	TGTGCCAGCGAAGAAACCCGGGACCCCTTTGGGTACGAGCAGTACTTC
TRBV28	16	TRBD1	-	TRBJ1-5	CASSLDREGDYQPQHF	TGTGCCAGCAGTCTCGACAGGGAGGGAGATTATCAGCCCCAGCATTTT
TRBV15	16	-	once	TRBJ2-5	CATSRDNVGPQETQYF	TGTGCCACCAGCAGAGATAACGTCGGGCCCCAAGAGACCCAGTACTTC
TRBV6-5	13	TRBD2	-	TRBJ2-1	CASNRAGDNEQFF	TGTGCCAGCAATCGGGCGGGGGACAATGAGCAGTTCTTC
TRBV10-3	14	-	-	TRBJ2-5	CAISGWSTGETQYF	TGTGCCATCAGTGGGTGGTCTACTGGAGAGACCCAGTACTTC
TRBV27	12	-	-	TRBJ1-5	CASKSTNQPQHF	TGTGCCAGCAAGTCCACCAATCAGCCCCAGCATTTT
TRBV13	16	-	-	TRBJ1-1	CASSLGGRTPGAEAFF	TGTGCCAGCAGCTTAGGTGGACGGACTCCGGGGGCTGAAGCTTTCTTT
TRBV5-1	14	-	-	TRBJ2-1	CASRTAGHYNEQFF	TGCGCCAGCAGAACGGCGGGACACTACAATGAGCAGTTCTTC
TRBV19	14	TRBD2	-	TRBJ2-1	CASSWTSQGNEQFF	TGTGCCAGTAGTTGGACTAGCCAAGGCAATGAGCAGTTCTTC
TRBV9	13	-	-	TRBJ2-1	CASSGTRGREQFF	TGTGCCAGCAGTGGGACTCGGGGTCGTGAGCAGTTCTTC
TRBV9	16	-	-	TRBJ2-1	CASSLPRTSPGNEQFF	TGTGCCAGCAGCCTCCCCCGGACCTCTCCGGGTAATGAGCAGTTCTTC
TRBV7-3	13	-	-	TRBJ2-3	CASSSGLRDTQYF	TGTGCCAGCAGCTCGGGACTCAGAGATACGCAGTATTTT
TRBV28	15	-	-	TRBJ2-1	CASSLATESYNEQFF	TGTGCCAGCAGTCTAGCGACGGAGTCCTACAATGAGCAGTTCTTC
TRBV6-1	13	-	few	TRBJ1-5	CASSFGSNQPQHF	TGTGCCAGCAGCTTTGGGAGCAATCAGCCCCAGCATTTT
TRBV28	15	-	-	TRBJ2-5	CASSSLPRLQETQYF	TGTGCCAGCAGTTCTCTCCCCAGGCTACAAGAGACCCAGTACTTC
TRBV9	16	-	-	TRBJ2-7	CASSVAQSAGVNEQYF	TGTGCCAGCAGCGTAGCTCAGAGCGCCGGAGTGAATGAGCAGTACTTC
TRBV7-9	11	-	-	TRBJ1-3	CASSFGYPIYF	TGTGCCAGCAGCTTTGGGTACCCCATATATTTT
TRBV9	14	-	-	TRBJ2-7	CASSVGYRGYEQYF	TGTGCCAGCAGCGTAGGATACAGAGGGTACGAGCAGTACTTC
TRBV27	14	-	-	TRBJ1-2	CASSVGGRVRGYTF	TGTGCCAGCAGTGTCGGGGGGAGGGTGCGTGGCTACACCTTC
TRBV14	15	-	-	TRBJ1-1	CASSQVDGVDAEAFF	TGTGCCAGCAGCCAAGTGGACGGGGTAGACGCTGAAGCTTTCTTT
TRBV30	16	-	-	TRBJ1-5	CAWSVPVDGSNQPQHF	TGTGCCTGGAGTGTACCAGTCGACGGGAGCAATCAGCCCCAGCATTTT
TRBV9	15	-	-	TRBJ2-5	CASSVEEVVGETQYF	TGTGCCAGCAGCGTAGAGGAGGTGGTAGGAGAGACCCAGTACTTC
TRBV7-9	14	-	few	TRBJ2-2	CASSPGPNTGELFF	TGTGCCAGCAGCCCCGGACCTAACACCGGGGAGCTGTTTTTT
TRBV7-8	16	TRBD2	-	TRBJ2-2	CASSPGLAGTTGELFF	TGTGCCAGCAGCCCCGGACTAGCGGGGACCACCGGGGAGCTGTTTTTT
TRBV27	13	TRBD2	-	TRBJ2-7	CASSWGLDYEQYF	TGTGCCAGCAGTTGGGGACTAGACTACGAGCAGTACTTC
TRBV4-1	13	-	-	TRBJ2-7	CASSQRVGDEQYF	TGCGCCAGCAGCCAACGTGTGGGCGACGAGCAGTACTTC